This is a list of T cell receptor beta chains from one sample in a study of blood T cells in healthy people across ages. TCRdb re-analysed the 5' RACE reads in MiXCR, keeping a single row per CDR3 protein. The sample carries some 1.7 million distinct CDR3 sequences, roughly 27% recorded once. Input material: blood. These receptors all come from a woman aged 30 to 39 in good health. Both conserved end residues are part of each CDR3. Fields, in order: CDR3 protein, CDR3 DNA, V gene, clone size, D gene, J gene. The D gene is left open where the match is weak. The size of a clone is reported for some rows only, either as once, few or many, or as a class for expanded clones.

CDR3 protein: CASSARGDRANEQFF
CDR3 DNA: TGTGCCAGCAGCGCCCGTGGGGACAGGGCCAATGAGCAGTTCTTC
V gene: TRBV9
clone size: few
D gene: TRBD1
J gene: TRBJ2-1

CDR3 protein: CSAVQSVLAGKETQYF
CDR3 DNA: TGCAGTGCTGTCCAGTCCGTCCTAGCGGGGAAAGAGACCCAGTACTTC
V gene: TRBV20-1
clone size: NA
D gene: TRBD2
J gene: TRBJ2-5

CDR3 protein: CASSFTAGGTGELFF
CDR3 DNA: TGCGCCAGCAGCTTCACAGCCGGGGGAACCGGGGAGCTGTTTTTT
V gene: TRBV5-1
clone size: NA
D gene: NA
J gene: TRBJ2-2

CDR3 protein: CASGQFFGQPQHF
CDR3 DNA: TGTGCCAGTGGACAGTTTTTTGGTCAGCCCCAGCATTTT
V gene: TRBV7-9
clone size: few
D gene: NA
J gene: TRBJ1-5

CDR3 protein: CASSSLGPGNTIYF
CDR3 DNA: TGCGCCAGCAGCTCCCTGGGGCCTGGAAACACCATATATTTT
V gene: TRBV5-1
clone size: few
D gene: NA
J gene: TRBJ1-3

CDR3 protein: CSARDEHSDYEQYF
CDR3 DNA: TGCAGTGCTAGAGATGAGCACAGCGATTACGAGCAGTACTTC
V gene: TRBV20-1
clone size: many
D gene: NA
J gene: TRBJ2-7

CDR3 protein: CASSLEPGQGLGYGYTF
CDR3 DNA: TGTGCCAGCAGCTTAGAACCGGGACAGGGGCTAGGCTATGGCTACACCTTC
V gene: TRBV7-6
clone size: NA
D gene: TRBD1
J gene: TRBJ1-2

CDR3 protein: CASSLSRAQEAQYF
CDR3 DNA: TGTGCCAGCAGTTTATCCAGGGCGCAGGAGGCCCAGTACTTC
V gene: TRBV28
clone size: NA
D gene: NA
J gene: TRBJ2-5

CDR3 protein: CAGSLVAVSGNTIYF
CDR3 DNA: TGTGCCGGCAGCTTAGTGGCAGTCTCTGGAAACACCATATATTTT
V gene: TRBV11-3
clone size: NA
D gene: NA
J gene: TRBJ1-3

CDR3 protein: CASSRGSARLSGANVLTF
CDR3 DNA: TGCGCCAGCAGCCGTGGTTCGGCACGGCTCTCTGGGGCCAACGTCCTGACTTTC
V gene: TRBV4-1
clone size: few
D gene: NA
J gene: TRBJ2-6

CDR3 protein: CASSARDRDYEQYF
CDR3 DNA: TGTGCCAGCAGCGCCCGGGACAGGGACTACGAGCAGTACTTC
V gene: TRBV9
clone size: many
D gene: TRBD1
J gene: TRBJ2-7

CDR3 protein: CASKYLDSNTEAFF
CDR3 DNA: TGCGCCAGCAAGTACTTGGATAGTAACACTGAAGCTTTCTTT
V gene: TRBV5-1
clone size: NA
D gene: NA
J gene: TRBJ1-1

CDR3 protein: CASSQDTGVYTEAFF
CDR3 DNA: TGCGCCAGCAGCCAAGACACAGGGGTCTACACTGAAGCTTTCTTT
V gene: TRBV4-1
clone size: once
D gene: TRBD1
J gene: TRBJ1-1

CDR3 protein: CSASISFEDEQFF
CDR3 DNA: TGCAGTGCTAGCATCAGTTTTGAGGATGAGCAGTTCTTC
V gene: TRBV20-1
clone size: once
D gene: NA
J gene: TRBJ2-1

CDR3 protein: CASSFPGPARVADTQYF
CDR3 DNA: TGTGCCAGCAGCTTTCCGGGACCCGCTCGAGTGGCAGATACGCAGTATTTT
V gene: TRBV7-3
clone size: once
D gene: NA
J gene: TRBJ2-3

CDR3 protein: CASSLGYNEQFF
CDR3 DNA: TGTGCCAGCAGCTTAGGGTACAATGAGCAGTTCTTC
V gene: TRBV28
clone size: many
D gene: NA
J gene: TRBJ2-1

CDR3 protein: CATSRFRGQGITGELFF
CDR3 DNA: TGTGCCACCAGCAGATTTCGGGGACAGGGAATCACCGGGGAGCTGTTTTTT
V gene: TRBV15
clone size: NA
D gene: TRBD1
J gene: TRBJ2-2

CDR3 protein: CASSPGHPTGVLTF
CDR3 DNA: TGCGCCAGCAGCCCCGGACACCCTACAGGGGTCCTGACTTTC
V gene: TRBV4-3
clone size: many
D gene: NA
J gene: TRBJ2-6

CDR3 protein: CSARDIADITDTQYF
CDR3 DNA: TGCAGTGCTAGAGATATCGCAGATATCACAGATACGCAGTATTTT
V gene: TRBV20-1
clone size: NA
D gene: NA
J gene: TRBJ2-3

CDR3 protein: CASSVAPGREEETQYF
CDR3 DNA: TGTGCCAGCAGTGTGGCCCCAGGGCGGGAGGAGGAGACCCAGTACTTC
V gene: TRBV6-1
clone size: NA
D gene: TRBD2
J gene: TRBJ2-5

CDR3 protein: CSVFVSGANVLTF
CDR3 DNA: TGCAGCGTTTTTGTCTCTGGGGCCAACGTCCTGACTTTC
V gene: TRBV29-1
clone size: NA
D gene: NA
J gene: TRBJ2-6

CDR3 protein: CASSLDRLSQYF
CDR3 DNA: TGTGCCAGCAGCTTAGATAGACTGTCCCAGTACTTC
V gene: TRBV11-2
clone size: few
D gene: NA
J gene: TRBJ2-5

CDR3 protein: CASSSSGGLHNEQFF
CDR3 DNA: TGTGCCAGCAGCTCAAGCGGGGGGCTGCACAATGAGCAGTTCTTC
V gene: TRBV5-4
clone size: NA
D gene: TRBD2
J gene: TRBJ2-1

CDR3 protein: CADSDGGADEKLFF
CDR3 DNA: TGTGCCGACTCCGATGGTGGGGCGGATGAAAAACTGTTTTTT
V gene: TRBV2
clone size: NA
D gene: NA
J gene: TRBJ1-4

CDR3 protein: CASGKTGGDQPQHF
CDR3 DNA: TGTGCCAGCGGTAAGACAGGGGGCGATCAGCCCCAGCATTTT
V gene: TRBV6-2/TRBV6-3
clone size: NA
D gene: TRBD1
J gene: TRBJ1-5

CDR3 protein: CSAPDASYEQYF
CDR3 DNA: TGCAGTGCCCCGGACGCTTCCTACGAGCAGTACTTC
V gene: TRBV20-1
clone size: NA
D gene: NA
J gene: TRBJ2-7

CDR3 protein: CASSLVNPGQRVPLHF
CDR3 DNA: TGTGCCAGCAGCTTAGTAAATCCGGGACAAAGAGTTCCCCTCCACTTT
V gene: TRBV7-2
clone size: few
D gene: NA
J gene: TRBJ1-6

CDR3 protein: CSASSRSNLNLYGYTF
CDR3 DNA: TGCAGTGCTTCATCCAGGTCCAACCTTAACCTCTATGGCTACACCTTC
V gene: TRBV20-1
clone size: NA
D gene: NA
J gene: TRBJ1-2

CDR3 protein: CASSHRNTEAFF
CDR3 DNA: TGTGCCAGCAGCCACAGGAACACTGAAGCTTTCTTT
V gene: TRBV14
clone size: NA
D gene: NA
J gene: TRBJ1-1

CDR3 protein: CASGGGAGYTF
CDR3 DNA: TGTGCCAGCGGAGGAGGGGCTGGCTACACCTTC
V gene: TRBV6-5
clone size: NA
D gene: NA
J gene: TRBJ1-2

CDR3 protein: CASTSPNSGGYTF
CDR3 DNA: TGTGCCAGCACTTCCCCCAATTCTGGGGGCTACACCTTC
V gene: TRBV6-5
clone size: few
D gene: NA
J gene: TRBJ1-2

CDR3 protein: CASSSGCEPLHF
CDR3 DNA: TGTGCCAGCAGCTCGGGGTGTGAACCCCTCCACTTT
V gene: TRBV7-9
clone size: NA
D gene: NA
J gene: TRBJ1-6

CDR3 protein: CSASRGGSYNEQFF
CDR3 DNA: TGCAGTGCTAGTCGGGGGGGGTCATACAATGAGCAGTTCTTC
V gene: TRBV20-1
clone size: many
D gene: TRBD2
J gene: TRBJ2-1

CDR3 protein: CASSFPPGQGNQETQYF
CDR3 DNA: TGCGCCAGCAGCTTCCCACCGGGACAGGGGAATCAAGAGACCCAGTACTTC
V gene: TRBV5-1
clone size: once
D gene: TRBD1
J gene: TRBJ2-5

CDR3 protein: CASSLAQGADNQPQHF
CDR3 DNA: TGTGCCAGCAGCTTGGCGCAGGGGGCGGATAATCAGCCCCAGCATTTT
V gene: TRBV5-5
clone size: few
D gene: TRBD1
J gene: TRBJ1-5

CDR3 protein: CASSSQTGGTKAFF
CDR3 DNA: TGCGCCAGCAGCTCCCAGACCGGGGGAACTAAAGCTTTCTTT
V gene: TRBV5-1
clone size: NA
D gene: NA
J gene: TRBJ1-1

CDR3 protein: CASSELGDQHF
CDR3 DNA: TGTGCCAGCAGTGAGTTGGGGGATCAGCATTTT
V gene: TRBV2
clone size: NA
D gene: NA
J gene: TRBJ1-5

CDR3 protein: CASSYGRNYGYTF
CDR3 DNA: TGTGCCAGCAGTTACGGACGGAACTATGGCTACACCTTC
V gene: TRBV6-5
clone size: many
D gene: NA
J gene: TRBJ1-2

CDR3 protein: CASSPGGGNGANVLTF
CDR3 DNA: TGTGCCAGCAGCCCGGGGGGGGGTAATGGGGCCAACGTCCTGACTTTC
V gene: TRBV9
clone size: NA
D gene: TRBD2
J gene: TRBJ2-6

CDR3 protein: CASSLYAGLDNEQFF
CDR3 DNA: TGTGCCAGCAGCTTGTACGCAGGGTTAGACAATGAGCAGTTCTTC
V gene: TRBV5-5
clone size: NA
D gene: NA
J gene: TRBJ2-1

CDR3 protein: CASSLSGSSATLRNNEQFF
CDR3 DNA: TGTGCCAGCAGCTTATCGGGGTCTAGCGCAACACTCCGAAACAATGAGCAGTTCTTC
V gene: TRBV7-9
clone size: few
D gene: NA
J gene: TRBJ2-1

CDR3 protein: CASSLWPLTREWENTIYF
CDR3 DNA: TGTGCCAGCAGTTTATGGCCCCTAACCAGGGAGTGGGAAAACACCATATATTTT
V gene: TRBV28
clone size: NA
D gene: NA
J gene: TRBJ1-3

CDR3 protein: CASSRGGGITDTQYF
CDR3 DNA: TGCGCCAGCAGCAGGGGGGGAGGGATCACAGATACGCAGTATTTT
V gene: TRBV4-3
clone size: NA
D gene: NA
J gene: TRBJ2-3

CDR3 protein: CATSEPHNNEQFF
CDR3 DNA: TGTGCCACCAGTGAACCACATAACAATGAGCAGTTCTTC
V gene: TRBV24-1
clone size: few
D gene: NA
J gene: TRBJ2-1

CDR3 protein: CSVERSGGGNEQFF
CDR3 DNA: TGCAGCGTTGAAAGGTCAGGGGGGGGGAATGAGCAGTTCTTC
V gene: TRBV29-1
clone size: few
D gene: NA
J gene: TRBJ2-1

CDR3 protein: CATSRSFLLDLSYEQYF
CDR3 DNA: TGTGCCACCAGCAGGTCCTTTTTGCTTGATCTCTCCTACGAGCAGTACTTC
V gene: TRBV15
clone size: many
D gene: NA
J gene: TRBJ2-7

CDR3 protein: CSVGRGDSYEQYF
CDR3 DNA: TGCAGCGTGGGCCGGGGGGATTCCTACGAGCAGTACTTC
V gene: TRBV29-1
clone size: many
D gene: TRBD2
J gene: TRBJ2-7

CDR3 protein: CASSRRLGGTQNIQYF
CDR3 DNA: TGTGCCAGCAGCAGACGTTTGGGGGGGACCCAAAACATTCAGTACTTC
V gene: TRBV6-5
clone size: many
D gene: TRBD2
J gene: TRBJ2-4

CDR3 protein: CASSPVTWGDYNEQFF
CDR3 DNA: TGTGCCAGCAGCCCCGTTACGTGGGGGGACTACAATGAGCAGTTCTTC
V gene: TRBV9
clone size: NA
D gene: NA
J gene: TRBJ2-1

CDR3 protein: CSVWTGLRSYGYTF
CDR3 DNA: TGCAGCGTTTGGACAGGCCTTCGATCCTATGGCTACACCTTC
V gene: TRBV29-1
clone size: few
D gene: TRBD1
J gene: TRBJ1-2

CDR3 protein: CSARDLVDEQYF
CDR3 DNA: TGCAGTGCTAGAGATTTGGTCGATGAGCAGTACTTC
V gene: TRBV20-1
clone size: few
D gene: NA
J gene: TRBJ2-7

CDR3 protein: CSVDPADTQYF
CDR3 DNA: TGCAGCGTTGACCCAGCAGATACGCAGTATTTT
V gene: TRBV29-1
clone size: NA
D gene: NA
J gene: TRBJ2-3

CDR3 protein: CASRLARSSYEQYF
CDR3 DNA: TGTGCCAGCAGACTAGCGAGAAGCTCCTACGAGCAGTACTTC
V gene: TRBV7-2
clone size: many
D gene: TRBD2
J gene: TRBJ2-7

CDR3 protein: CSASLKRVNGELFF
CDR3 DNA: TGCAGTGCTAGTTTGAAAAGAGTAAACGGGGAGCTGTTTTTT
V gene: TRBV20-1
clone size: NA
D gene: NA
J gene: TRBJ2-2

CDR3 protein: CASSYPTLAKNIQYF
CDR3 DNA: TGTGCCAGCAGTTACCCAACTCTAGCCAAAAACATTCAGTACTTC
V gene: TRBV6-6
clone size: NA
D gene: NA
J gene: TRBJ2-4

CDR3 protein: CASSLTSLVETQYF
CDR3 DNA: TGTGCCAGCAGTTTAACCAGCCTCGTCGAGACCCAGTACTTC
V gene: TRBV12-3/TRBV12-4
clone size: NA
D gene: NA
J gene: TRBJ2-5

CDR3 protein: CASTVTGCFNGYTF
CDR3 DNA: TGTGCCAGCACCGTGACAGGGTGTTTTAATGGCTACACCTTC
V gene: TRBV28
clone size: NA
D gene: TRBD1
J gene: TRBJ1-2